Listed here are 11 T cell receptor beta chains from one sample, sequenced in a study of CD8+CD57+ T cells in acquired aplastic anemia. Genomic DNA, serving as template, underwent TCR beta VDJ and CDR3 profiling. TCRdb fed the reads into MiXCR, producing one record per CDR3 protein. The data show more than 150,000 distinct CDR3 sequences, about 44% seen once. All sequencing subjects had displayed CD8+CD57+ cell expansion on flow cytometry. The sample comprised sorted CD4+, CD8+, or CD8+CD57+ T cells (not recorded which) from PBMCs. All receptors come from a human donor with aplastic anemia.

The chain uses TRBV29-1 and TRBJ1-2; D is possibly TRBD1 (5 bases). Germline CDR1 and CDR2: SQVTM and ANQGSEA. V lost 6 bases and J 4 bases, leaving 15 bases between the germline ends. The length of the CDR3 is 13 residues. This chain's CDR3 is CSVDRDGAYGYTF. For the CDR3, the DNA is TGCAGCGTGGACCGGGACGGTGCCTATGGCTACACCTTC.

A single count supports this clonotype. A single base separates this from a much larger clone, so it may be a read error. The V call is TRBV12-3 or TRBV12-4, the J call TRBJ2-3, with TRBD1 matching over 8 bases. CDR3 length equals 15 residues. The trim removed 6 bases at V and 2 bases at J, leaving 7 bases unmatched. The DNA of the CDR3 is TGTGCCAGCAGCCCTGGACAGGGCTACACAGATACGCAGTATTTT. Translation: CASSPGQGYTDTQYF.

The chain joins TRBV9 to TRBJ2-7, with D perhaps matching TRBD1 or TRBD2 (6 bases each). V gave up 0 bases and J gave up 6 bases, with 16 bases separating them. CDR1 and CDR2 from the germline V gene are SGDLS and YYNGEE. This CDR3 is built from 15 residues. CDR3 DNA sequence: TGTGCCAGCAGCGTAGCAGGAGGGGGTATCCGCGAGCAGTACTTC. This translates into CASSVAGGGIREQYF.

The rearrangement uses TRBV10-1 and TRBJ1-6, with unresolved D. The CDR3 covers 13 residues. Trimming took 5 bases from V and 10 from J, leaving 12 bases between them. CDR1 is WNHNN and CDR2 is SYGVQD in the germline V gene (reference sequence). The CDR3 sequence is CASSPKAGSPLHF. CDR3 coding DNA: TGCGCCAGCAGTCCCAAAGCGGGATCACCCCTCCACTTT.

This clonotype was seen many times. The CDR3 sequence: CASSLPHREGLGTQYF. Written as DNA, the CDR3 is TGTGCCAGCAGCTTACCCCACAGAGAGGGGTTGGGGACCCAGTACTTC. The chain recombines TRBV7-3 with TRBJ2-5, with D perhaps being TRBD1 or TRBD2 (5 bases each). V dropped 2 bases and J dropped 7 bases, with 20 bases sitting between them. The CDR3 consists of 16 residues. Per the germline V gene, CDR1 is SGHTA and CDR2 is FQGTGA.

The chain couples TRBV10-3 to TRBJ1-2; the match to TRBD1 covers 9 bases. The V gene end was trimmed by 0 bases and the J gene end by 6 bases; junction bases not matched to a gene: 5. The CDR3 consists of 15 residues. The germline V gene encodes CDR1 ENHRY and CDR2 SYGVKD. The DNA of the CDR3 is TGTGCCATCAGTGAGTCCCGGGACAGGGTGGATGGCTACACCTTC. It encodes CAISESRDRVDGYTF.

This clonotype came up many times. This rearrangement joins TRBV2 to TRBJ1-2; maybe TRBD1 (6 bases). The germline CDR1 and CDR2 sequences are SNHLY and FYNNEI. V was shortened by 2 bases and J by 1 base, with 11 bases between the two germline ends. This CDR3 is 15 amino acids long. CDR3 sequence (DNA): TGTGCCAGCAGTGAAAGGGGGGACAATAACTATGGCTACACCTTC. Residues: CASSERGDNNYGYTF. The variable domain in full, completed from reference TRBV2 and TRBJ1-2, reads EPEVTQTPSHQVTQMGQEVILRCVPISNHLYFYWYRQILGQKVEFLVSFYNNEISEKSEIFDDQFSVERPDGSNFTLKIRSTKLEDSAMYFCASSERGDNNYGYTFGSGTRLTVV.

At least ten counts were recorded for this clonotype. The rearrangement links TRBV19 to TRBJ1-5; 7 positions agree with TRBD1. This CDR3 is built from 14 residues. CDR1 and CDR2 (germline): LNHDA, SQIVND (reference sequence). Trimming cost V 1 base and J 6 bases; bases outside gene matches: 3. CDR3 amino acids: CASSIAGGGQPQHF. The CDR3 DNA is TGTGCCAGTAGTATAGCAGGGGGGGGTCAGCCCCAGCATTTT.

The rearrangement uses TRBV24-1 and TRBJ2-3; 9 bases are shared with TRBD2. V dropped 3 bases and J dropped 2; count of bases not matched to a gene: 8. The CDR3 runs to 17 residues. The V gene's germline CDR1 is KGHDR and CDR2 SFDVKD. CDR3 sequence reads: CATSDTLAGPYTDTQYF. The CDR3 region has the DNA TGTGCCACCAGTGATACCCTAGCGGGACCGTACACAGATACGCAGTATTTT.

The table lists this clonotype with many counts. This sequence joins TRBV29-1 and TRBJ2-3; the match to TRBD2 covers 8 bases. Germline CDR1 reads SQVTM; CDR2 reads ANQGSEA. V gave up 3 bases and J gave up 0 bases; unmatched junction bases: 5. This CDR3 has 15 amino acids. As DNA, the CDR3 is TGCAGCGTTGACGGGGGGGCCCGAAGCACAGATACGCAGTATTTT. As protein: CSVDGGARSTDTQYF.

This clonotype was seen many times. V and J are TRBV9 and TRBJ2-7, with D possibly matching TRBD1 (6 bases). The germline V gene has CDR1 SGDLS and CDR2 YYNGEE. This CDR3 is built from 15 residues. V shed 0 bases and J shed 0 bases, with 10 bases lying between them. CDR3 protein: CASSVAPDSSYEQYF. The CDR3 bases are TGTGCCAGCAGCGTAGCACCGGACAGCTCCTACGAGCAGTACTTC.